This T cell receptor beta chain was profiled in a study of blood T cell repertoires in COVID-19. In the authors' workflow: Reference gene primer amplification in the assay estimated nucleated cell counts. Assay: immunoSEQ multiplex PCR; the TCRdb copy retains only in-frame clones and omits some. V and J calls and clone size are given by that table; D and trimming were obtained from the DNA. The table includes more than 200,000 clones, around 80% detected once. The sequence came from a man aged 35-49 years with active or convalescent COVID-19. Material: peripheral blood.

CDR3 sequence: CATGQGVANQPQHF. Here the CDR3 DNA reads TGTGCCACCGGACAGGGGGTTGCCAATCAGCCCCAGCATTTT. This rearrangement joins TRBV24-1 to TRBJ1-5, with TRBD1 identical over 10 bases. V lost 9 bases to trimming and J lost 3 bases; unmatched junction nucleotides: 4. The V gene's germline CDR1 is KGHDR and CDR2 SFDVKD. The CDR3 has 14 residues.